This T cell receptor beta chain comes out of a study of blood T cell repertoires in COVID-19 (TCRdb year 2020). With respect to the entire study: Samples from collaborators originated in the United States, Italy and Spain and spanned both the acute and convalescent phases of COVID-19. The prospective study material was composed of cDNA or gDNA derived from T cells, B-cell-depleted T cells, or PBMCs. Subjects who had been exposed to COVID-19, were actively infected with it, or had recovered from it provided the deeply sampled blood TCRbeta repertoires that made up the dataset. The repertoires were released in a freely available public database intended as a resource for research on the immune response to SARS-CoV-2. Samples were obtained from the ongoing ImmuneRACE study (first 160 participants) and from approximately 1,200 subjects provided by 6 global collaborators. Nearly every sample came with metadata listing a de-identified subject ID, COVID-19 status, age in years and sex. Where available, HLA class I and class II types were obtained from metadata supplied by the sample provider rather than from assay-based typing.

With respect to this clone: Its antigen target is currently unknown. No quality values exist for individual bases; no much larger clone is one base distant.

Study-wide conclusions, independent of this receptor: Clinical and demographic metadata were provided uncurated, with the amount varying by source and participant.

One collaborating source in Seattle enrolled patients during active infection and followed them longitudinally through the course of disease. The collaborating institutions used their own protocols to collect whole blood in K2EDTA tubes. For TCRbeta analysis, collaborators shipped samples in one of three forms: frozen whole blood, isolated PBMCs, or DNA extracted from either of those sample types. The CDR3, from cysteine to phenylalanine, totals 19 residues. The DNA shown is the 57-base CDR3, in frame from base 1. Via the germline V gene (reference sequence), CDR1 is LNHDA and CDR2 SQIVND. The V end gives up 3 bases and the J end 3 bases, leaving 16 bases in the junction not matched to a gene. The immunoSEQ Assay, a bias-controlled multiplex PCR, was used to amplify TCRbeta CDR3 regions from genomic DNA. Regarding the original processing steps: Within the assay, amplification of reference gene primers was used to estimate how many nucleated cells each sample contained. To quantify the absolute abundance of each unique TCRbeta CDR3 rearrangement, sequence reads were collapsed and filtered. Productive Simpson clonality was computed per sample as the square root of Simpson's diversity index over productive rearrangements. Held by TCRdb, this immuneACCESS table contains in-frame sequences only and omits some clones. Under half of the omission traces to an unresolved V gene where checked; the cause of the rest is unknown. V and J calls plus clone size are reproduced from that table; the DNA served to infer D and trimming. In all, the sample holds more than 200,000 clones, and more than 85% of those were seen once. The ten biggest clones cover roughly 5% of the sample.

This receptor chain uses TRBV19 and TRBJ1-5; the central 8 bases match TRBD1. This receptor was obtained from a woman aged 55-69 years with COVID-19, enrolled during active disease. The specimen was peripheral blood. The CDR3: CASSIGTLDGQGLNQPQHF. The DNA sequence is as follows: TGTGCCAGTAGTATCGGAACACTCGATGGACAGGGCCTCAATCAGCCCCAGCATTTT.